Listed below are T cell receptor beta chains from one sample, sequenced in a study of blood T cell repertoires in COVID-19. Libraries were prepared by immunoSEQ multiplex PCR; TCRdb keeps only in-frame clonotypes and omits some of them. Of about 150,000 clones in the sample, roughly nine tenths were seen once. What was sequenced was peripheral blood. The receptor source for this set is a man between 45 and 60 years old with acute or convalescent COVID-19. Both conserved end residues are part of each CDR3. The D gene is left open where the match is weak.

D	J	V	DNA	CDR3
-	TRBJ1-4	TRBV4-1	TGCGCCAGCAGCCAGAGCGCGGGCCGGGGTGAAAAACTGTTTTTT	CASSQSAGRGEKLFF
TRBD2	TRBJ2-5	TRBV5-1	TGCGCCAGCAGCACAACTAGCGGGGTGACAGAGACCCAGTACTTC	CASSTTSGVTETQYF
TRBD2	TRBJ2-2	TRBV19	TGTGCCAGTAGGGGGACTAGCGGGGGACCCGGGGAGCTGTTTTTT	CASRGTSGGPGELFF
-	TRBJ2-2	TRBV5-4	TGTGCCAGCAGCTCGCCTCAGGGCCGTCGGGAGCTGTTTTTT	CASSSPQGRRELFF
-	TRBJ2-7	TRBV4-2	TGTGCCAGCAGCCAAGCGCAGGGACAATCCTACGAGCAGTACTTC	CASSQAQGQSYEQYF
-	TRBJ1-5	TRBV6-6	TGTGCCAGCAGTTTACAGGGACGGCAGCCCCAGCATTTT	CASSLQGRQPQHF
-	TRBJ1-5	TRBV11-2	TGTGCCAGCAGCTACGGAGGAGGCAATCAGCCCCAGCATTTT	CASSYGGGNQPQHF
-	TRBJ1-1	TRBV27	TGTGCCAGCAGTTTATCCTCCGGTTGGCAGCATGAAAGCCGGGGGGCCGCTGAAGCTTTCTTT	CASSLSSGWQHESRGAAEAFF
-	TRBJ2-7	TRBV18	TGTGCCAGCTCCGACATGGGGCGTCCTGGCGAGCAGTACTTC	CASSDMGRPGEQYF
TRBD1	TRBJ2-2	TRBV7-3	TGTGCCAGCCCCTCCGGGGGACAGGCGAACACCGGGGAGCTGTTTTTT	CASPSGGQANTGELFF
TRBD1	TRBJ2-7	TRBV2	TGTGCCAGCAGTAGACAGGGGGTCGAGCAGTACTTC	CASSRQGVEQYF
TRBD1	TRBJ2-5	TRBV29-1	TGCAGCGTTCCTCCCTGGGACCAGGGGGCAGAGACCCAGTACTTC	CSVPPWDQGAETQYF
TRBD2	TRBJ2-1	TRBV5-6	TGTGCCAGCAGCTTGGGGCCTCCAGCGGGAGCTGGGGGGCAGTTCTTC	CASSLGPPAGAGGQFF
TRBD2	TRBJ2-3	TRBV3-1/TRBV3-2	TGTGCCAGCAGCCAAGGGCTAGCGGGGGGGAATACGCAGTATTTT	CASSQGLAGGNTQYF
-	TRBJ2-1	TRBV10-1	TGCGCCAGCAGTGAGTCTAGATACAATGAGCAGTTCTTC	CASSESRYNEQFF
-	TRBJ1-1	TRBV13	TGTGCCAGCAGCAAACAGGGTGGGCGTATCCCTGAAGCTTTCTTT	CASSKQGGRIPEAFF
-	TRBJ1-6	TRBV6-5	TGTGCCACTCAAGGGACTCCCTATAATTCACCCCTCCACTTT	CATQGTPYNSPLHF
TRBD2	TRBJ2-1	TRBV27	TGTGCCAGCGGATTCGCCGGGACTAGCTATGAGCAGTTCTTC	CASGFAGTSYEQFF
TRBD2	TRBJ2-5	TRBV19	TGTGCCAGTAGTATAGTCCCCGGACTAGTTGGAGAGACCCAGTACTTC	CASSIVPGLVGETQYF
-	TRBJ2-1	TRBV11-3	TGTGCCAGCAGCTTACAGGGGGCCGGGGGGGAGCAGTTCTTC	CASSLQGAGGEQFF
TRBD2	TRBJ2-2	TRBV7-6	TGTGCCAGCAGCTTAGCCGTAGGGACTAGCGGCGGGGAGCTGTTTTTT	CASSLAVGTSGGELFF
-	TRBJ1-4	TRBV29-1	TGCAGCATCAAACAGGGATTTGGTGAAAAACTGTTTTTT	CSIKQGFGEKLFF